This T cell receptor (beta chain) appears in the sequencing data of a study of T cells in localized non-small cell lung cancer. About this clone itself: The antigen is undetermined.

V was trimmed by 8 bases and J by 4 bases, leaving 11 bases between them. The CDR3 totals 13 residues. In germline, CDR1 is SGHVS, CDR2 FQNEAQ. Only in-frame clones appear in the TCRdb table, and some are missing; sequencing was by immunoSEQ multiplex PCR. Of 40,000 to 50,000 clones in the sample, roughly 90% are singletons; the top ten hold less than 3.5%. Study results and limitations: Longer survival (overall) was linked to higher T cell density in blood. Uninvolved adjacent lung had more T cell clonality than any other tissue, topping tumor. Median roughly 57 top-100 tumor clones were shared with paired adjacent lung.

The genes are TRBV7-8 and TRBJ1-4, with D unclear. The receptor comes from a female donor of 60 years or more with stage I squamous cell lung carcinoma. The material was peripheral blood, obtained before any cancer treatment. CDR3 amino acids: CASGRRDNEKLFF. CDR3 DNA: TGTGCCAGCGGTCGTCGGGATAATGAAAAACTGTTTTTT.